A single sample gave rise to the 20 T cell receptor beta chains below, sequenced in a study of Tregs in tolerant kidney transplant recipients. Data came from immunoSEQ multiplex PCR; TCRdb stores just in-frame clones and leaves some out. The sample lists some 69,000 clones, around 83% occurring once. The sequenced sample was CD4+ T cells from blood. The origin of the receptors is a human donor in good health.

The J gene is TRBJ1-4, the V gene TRBV5-4; D remains ambiguous. The CDR3 contains 15 residues. With 4 bases removed from V and 0 bases from J, the gap between germline ends came to 10 bases. From germline, CDR1 is SGHNT and CDR2 YYREEE (reference sequence). CDR3 in DNA: TGTGCCAGCAGCAGCCGACGGGCAACTAATGAAAAACTGTTTTTT. It yields the protein CASSSRRATNEKLFF.

The V gene is TRBV5-4, the J gene TRBJ2-1; possibly TRBD2 for D (5 bases). V lost 1 base to trimming and J lost 2 bases, with 10 bases between them. This CDR3 has 15 amino acids. Germline loops: CDR1 SGHNT, CDR2 YYREEE (reference sequence). In DNA form, the CDR3 reads TGTGCCAGCAGCTTGTCCGGGGTCACCTACAATGAGCAGTTCTTC. Translated, it gives CASSLSGVTYNEQFF.

This rearrangement joins TRBV19 to TRBJ2-7; D could derive from TRBD1 or TRBD2 (6 bases each). CDR1 LNHDA and CDR2 SQIVND come from the germline V gene (reference sequence). V gave up 5 bases and J gave up 0 bases, with 17 bases separating them. There are 16 residues in the CDR3. The CDR3 sequence: CASSPRGQGSSYEQYF. The CDR3 DNA is TGTGCCAGTAGTCCCCGGGGGCAGGGTAGCTCCTACGAGCAGTACTTC.

The V and J genes are TRBV5-1 and TRBJ2-5, with D perhaps matching TRBD2 (6 bases). Deletions cut 4 bases from V and 1 base from J, with 11 bases between. The germline gives CDR1 SGHRS, CDR2 YFSETQ. This CDR3 region has 14 residues. CDR3 amino acids: CASSRRDSQETQYF. The CDR3 bases are TGCGCCAGCAGCCGGAGGGACTCCCAAGAGACCCAGTACTTC.

V is TRBV5-4 and J is TRBJ1-3; D not certain. The CDR3 sequence is 14 residues long. The V end lost 0 bases, the J end lost 0 bases, and 4 bases lay between the germline ends. Looked up from germline, CDR1 is SGHNT and CDR2 is YYREEE (reference sequence). The chain's CDR3 is CASSLGFSGNTIYF. The CDR3, as DNA: TGTGCCAGCAGCTTGGGATTCTCTGGAAACACCATATATTTT.

The V and J genes are TRBV9 and TRBJ1-4; possible D gene TRBD1, 6 bases. The V gene's germline CDR1 is SGDLS and CDR2 YYNGEE. V gave up 4 bases and J gave up 4 bases, with 14 bases separating them. This CDR3 has 15 residues. The CDR3 nucleotides read TGTGCCAGCAGCTTGGAGGGGGGTTTTAATGAAAAACTGTTTTTT. This gives the protein CASSLEGGFNEKLFF.

This clone appeared a single time. This chain connects TRBV9 to TRBJ1-2; 7 bases align to TRBD1. The CDR3 has 13 residues. V shed 0 bases, J shed 8 bases, and the junction held 4 bases outside the gene matches. The germline CDR1 and CDR2 sequences are SGDLS and YYNGEE. CDR3 DNA: TGTGCCAGCAGCGTAGAGGGGGCGCGCGGCTACACCTTC. It specifies CASSVEGARGYTF.

The gene calls are TRBV25-1 and TRBJ2-7; D remains unclear. The CDR3 totals 15 residues. Trimming removed 1 base at V and 6 bases at J, with 16 bases between. From germline, CDR1 is MGHDK and CDR2 SYGVNS. CDR3 bases: TGTGCCAGCAGTGAATGGTCTAGTCCCCCCGTCGAGCAGTACTTC. As protein: CASSEWSSPPVEQYF.

The chain couples TRBV11-2 to TRBJ2-6, with TRBD1 matching over 12 bases. Germline V CDR1 and CDR2: SGHAT, FQNNGV. The CDR3 spans 19 residues. The J segment lost 0 bases and the V segment lost 6 bases, leaving 9 bases of the junction unmatched. The CDR3 sequence is CASRKPGTGGHSGANVLTF. As DNA, the CDR3 is TGTGCCAGCAGAAAACCGGGGACAGGGGGCCACTCTGGGGCCAACGTCCTGACTTTC.

CDR3: CASGRGQGSSDEQYF. The CDR3 DNA follows: TGTGCTAGTGGCCGGGGACAGGGAAGTTCTGACGAGCAGTACTTC. The chain links TRBV12-5 to TRBJ2-7; 9 bases agree with TRBD1. With V trimmed by 6 bases and J by 5 bases, 11 bases remained unmatched. This CDR3 region has 15 residues. The germline gives CDR1 LGHNT, CDR2 FRNRAP.

This chain links TRBV10-3 with TRBJ2-3, with D maybe TRBD1 (5 bases). Per the germline V gene, CDR1 is ENHRY and CDR2 is SYGVKD. The CDR3 contains 14 residues. Deletions cut 1 base from V and 3 bases from J, with 8 bases between. CDR3 residues: CAISEWPGTDTQYF. The CDR3 DNA is TGTGCCATCAGTGAGTGGCCAGGGACAGATACGCAGTATTTT.

The chain carries TRBV6-1 and TRBJ1-5; TRBD1 is a possible D gene (5 bases). This CDR3 has 14 amino acids. The V gene lost 3 bases and the J gene lost 4 bases, with 10 bases spanning the gap. Germline assignment: CDR1 MNHNS and CDR2 SASEGT. CDR3 bases: TGTGCCAGCAGTGAGGCGGGGGGGAATCAGCCCCAGCATTTT. Translating gives CASSEAGGNQPQHF.

V gene TRBV7-2 combines with J gene TRBJ2-5, with 8 bases aligning to TRBD2. The CDR3 runs 15 residues. Germline lookup yields CDR1 SGHTA and CDR2 FQGNSA. Unmatched junction bases numbered 8, after V lost 3 bases and J lost 5 bases. As DNA, the CDR3 is TGTGCCAGCAGCTTGGACGGGGGGGTTTCGGAGACCCAGTACTTC. This gives the protein CASSLDGGVSETQYF.

This chain links TRBV2 with TRBJ2-2; D may be TRBD2 (5 bases). Germline-derived CDR1 and CDR2 are SNHLY and FYNNEI. V lost 0 bases and J 7 bases, leaving 9 bases between the germline ends. The CDR3 covers 14 residues. CDR3 amino acids: CASSEAGRGGELFF. CDR3 bases: TGTGCCAGCAGTGAAGCAGGTCGGGGCGGGGAGCTGTTTTTT.

V is TRBV5-5 and J is TRBJ2-7; no clear D. Germline assignment: CDR1 SGHKS and CDR2 YYEKEE (reference sequence). This CDR3 spans 16 amino acids. The V end was cut by 0 bases, the J end by 4 bases, with 17 bases between. The CDR3 DNA sequence: TGTGCCAGCAGCTTGGGGCCGGCAACAAGTCCTTACGAGCAGTACTTC. Protein: CASSLGPATSPYEQYF. The full variable domain, with the rest looked up from reference TRBV5-5 and TRBJ2-7, is DAGVTQSPTHLIKTRGQQVTLRCSPISGHKSVSWYQQVLGQGPQFIFQYYEKEERGRGNFPDRFSARQFPNYSSELNVNALLLGDSALYLCASSLGPATSPYEQYFGPGTRLTVT.

This clone showed up just a few times. V gene TRBV6-5 combines with J gene TRBJ2-1; no firm D call. The germline V gene has CDR1 MNHEY and CDR2 SVGAGI. CDR3 length: 14 amino acids. V was clipped by 6 bases and J by 10 bases, with 19 bases between them. CDR3 region: CASSRTATEGEQFF. The CDR3 DNA is TGTGCCAGCAGCCGAACCGCGACGGAAGGCGAGCAGTTCTTC.

The rearrangement joins TRBV4-3 to TRBJ2-7, with 9 bases fitting TRBD2. The CDR3 runs to 15 residues. V was clipped by 1 base and J by 7 bases; unmatched bases: 8. The germline gives CDR1 LGHNA, CDR2 YSLEER. The CDR3 reads CASSQGGGRAGEQYF. The DNA for the CDR3 is TGCGCCAGCAGCCAAGGGGGCGGGAGGGCCGGTGAGCAGTACTTC.

The chain has TRBV27 and TRBJ2-7; D gene uncertain. CDR1 and CDR2 from the germline V gene are MNHEY and SMNVEV (reference sequence). The CDR3 consists of 10 residues. V was pared by 6 bases and J by 4 bases, with 4 bases between. CDR3 coding DNA: TGTGCCAGCAGGGAATACGAGCAGTACTTC. Translation: CASREYEQYF.

CDR3 sequence (DNA): TGTGCCAGTAGTCACTTTCCCGACAGGGACAGCAATCAGCCCCAGCATTTT. It encodes CASSHFPDRDSNQPQHF. The V gene is TRBV19, the J gene TRBJ1-5; 7 bases align to TRBD1. The V segment lost 5 bases and the J segment 1 base; nucleotides outside the gene matches: 11. The CDR3 is 17 amino acids. Germline CDR1 and CDR2: LNHDA and SQIVND (reference sequence).

The rearrangement joins TRBV4-1 to TRBJ2-3, with 7 bases identical to TRBD2. Trimming at V came to 0 bases and at J to 4 bases, leaving 7 bases not matched to a gene. The CDR3 runs to 16 residues. Germline loops: CDR1 MGHRA, CDR2 YSYEKL. This chain's CDR3 is CASSQDGGGIADTQYF. CDR3 sequence (DNA): TGCGCCAGCAGCCAAGATGGGGGAGGGATCGCAGATACGCAGTATTTT.